This T cell receptor (beta chain) was captured in a study of shared clonotypes between healthy human individuals. Study background: CD4 naive and memory got three plates each, CD8 naive two, CD8 memory one. Study results and limitations: Non-shared clonotypes showed lower generation probabilities than clonotypes common to all four donors.

Positive CCR7 selection of CD45RO-negative cells yielded the naive CD8 cells, and terminally differentiated effector memory CD45RA+ cells were excluded. This clone was seen only once. Antigen unknown. This CDR3 has 12 amino acids. The germline gives CDR1 SEHNR, CDR2 FQNEAQ (reference sequence). V lost 5 bases, J lost 6 bases, and 11 bases lay in between. Every subset had its genomic DNA shared out evenly among several immunoSEQ plates. The input for sorted-subset replicate PCRs was around 210 ng DNA, 25,000 to 35,000 T cell genomes. Measured with immunoSEQ multiplex PCR; TCRdb has only the in-frame clones, and not every one. The sample has some 1,900,000 clones; approximately 94% are singletons.

Sequencing input: naive CD8+ T cells sorted from blood. The receptor was isolated from a man between 18 and 29 years old in good health. The V call is TRBV7-9, the J call TRBJ2-7; no definite D call. Here the CDR3 reads CASSKEGFEQYF. The CDR3 bases are TGTGCCAGCAGCAAAGAAGGCTTCGAGCAGTACTTC.